This T cell receptor (beta chain) was sequenced for a study of T cells after yellow fever vaccination. Study-level results: It was a small share of clonotypes that appeared in both CD4 and CD8 compartments. Abundant clonotypes from the bulk population could have been carried over as contaminants into FACS-sorted repertoires.

Per the germline V gene, CDR1 is SGHTA and CDR2 is FQGNSA. The CDR3 runs to 17 residues. V was shortened by 4 bases and J by 5 bases, with 21 bases between the two germline ends. Template-switching 5'RACE yielded the TCR cDNA; a universal primer site and UMIs were added in the process. TCRdb re-derived calls from the 5' RACE reads in MiXCR, one entry per CDR3 protein. The repertoire holds tens of thousands of distinct CDR3 sequences, with about 6.6% as singletons. This clonotype turned up a few times. The sequencing here drew on CD8+ T cells not binding an NS4B(214-222) dextramer, sorted from PBMCs, taken about 41 days after the first yellow fever vaccination. This rearrangement joins TRBV7-2 to TRBJ2-1; D possibly corresponds to TRBD2 (6 bases). The sequence was obtained from a man aged 18-30 years who received the YFV17D yellow fever vaccine. CDR3 DNA sequence: TGTGCCAGCAGCTCCGGGACTCCCCTCCGGTGGGACAATGAGCAGTTCTTC. It yields the protein CASSSGTPLRWDNEQFF.